This TCR beta chain was identified in a study of blood T cell repertoires in COVID-19. Only in-frame clones appear in the TCRdb table, and some are missing; sequencing was by immunoSEQ multiplex PCR. The sample includes roughly 180,000 clones, roughly 85% of them seen just once. Enrolled through a virtual design, the participants were between roughly 18 and 90 years of age and came from under 25 US areas. Two consecutive negative NP/OP PCR tests, clearance, or resolved symptoms defined Cohort 3 recovery. V gave up 2 bases and J gave up 5 bases; unmatched junction bases: 13. CDR3 size: 16 residues. The V gene's germline CDR1 is SGHRS and CDR2 YFSETQ. There are many counts of this clone.

V is TRBV5-1 and J is TRBJ2-7, with 7 bases identical to TRBD2. This sequence was found in a man between 60 and 70 years old who had recovered from COVID-19. Material for sequencing was PBMCs or T cells enriched from blood (not recorded which). CDR3 bases: TGCGCCAGCAGCTTTAGGGGTGGCGGGAGTCAGGACGAGCAGTACTTC. Translated: CASSFRGGGSQDEQYF.